Each of the 19 T cell receptor beta chains below was sequenced from the same sample in a study of regulatory T cells in long-lasting Graves disease (dated by TCRdb to the early 2020s). The time point label for this specimen denotes: persistent/refractory GD, antithyroid drugs over 5 years with positive TRAb. For both TCR sequencing and RNA sequencing, RNA was extracted from PBMCs using TRIzol. Library creation used multiplex PCR. Data came from an Illumina HiSeq 4000. CDR3 regions were amplified by Arm-PCR with iRepertoire HTBI primers to construct TCR beta libraries. TCRdb ran its own pipeline on the public reads, namely fastp trimming at Q25 and MiXCR clone calling, and kept in-frame beta chains. Each CDR3 protein gets just one entry, which takes the most common genes and DNA from the rows behind it. This sample holds around 500,000 distinct CDR3 sequences; around 21% were observed only once. Of the sample, under 9% is held by the ten largest clones.

The specimen comprised peripheral blood mononuclear cells (PBMCs), sampled when the disease was refractory, from a patient treated with antithyroid drugs. These TCRs come from a female donor with Graves disease.

This clonotype has ten or more counts. This chain joins TRBV12-3 or TRBV12-4 and TRBJ2-7; D unresolved. Trimming shortened V by 0 bases and J by 5 bases, and 8 bases separated the two germline ends. The CDR3 is 13 residues long. The CDR3 spells CASSLAPQDEQYF. The DNA of the CDR3 is TGTGCCAGCAGTTTAGCCCCCCAGGACGAGCAGTACTTC.

The sample holds many counts of this clonotype. The chain has TRBV28 and TRBJ1-1; D might be TRBD1 (6 bases). The germline gives CDR1 MDHEN, CDR2 SYDVKM. The CDR3 spans 15 residues. V lost 6 bases to trimming and J lost 2 bases, with 16 bases between them. In nucleotides, the CDR3 is TGTGCCAGCAGCCCCCCCGACAGGAGAAACACTGAAGCTTTCTTT. Amino acid sequence: CASSPPDRRNTEAFF.

CDR3 DNA sequence: TGTGCCAGCAGGGGGGAGGCCGCCTACGAGCAGTACTTC. It specifies CASRGEAAYEQYF. The chain has TRBV28 and TRBJ2-7, with D possibly being TRBD2 (6 bases). The germline gives CDR1 MDHEN, CDR2 SYDVKM. This CDR3 contains 13 residues. Trimming left V 6 bases short and J 2 bases short, with 11 bases between.

The CDR3 loop reads CATRDRGNYGYEQYF. For the CDR3, the DNA is TGTGCCACCCGGGACAGGGGTAATTATGGCTACGAGCAGTACTTC. The rearrangement links TRBV6-1 to TRBJ2-7; 10 bases line up with TRBD1. The CDR3 runs to 15 residues. Per the germline V gene, CDR1 is MNHNS and CDR2 is SASEGT. Trimming took 10 bases from V and 3 from J; bases not matched to a gene: 12.

Turning to this clonotype: A read error may be the cause here, since a much bigger clone is one base away. The conserved closing phenylalanine or tryptophan is absent in this CDR3, likely reflecting a read error. This chain links TRBV6-1 with TRBJ2-2, with D unresolved. Trimming left V 10 bases short and J 7 bases short, with 13 bases between. CDR1 and CDR2 (germline): MNHNS, SASEGT. This CDR3 is 12 amino acids long. The CDR3 spells CATSLPVGELFL. The CDR3 region has the DNA TGTGCCACATCCCTCCCTGTCGGGGAGCTGTTTCTT.

At least ten counts were recorded for this clonotype. V usage is TRBV28 and J usage is TRBJ2-7; 9 bases fit TRBD1. The trim removed 6 bases at V and 3 bases at J, leaving 6 bases unmatched. CDR3 length: 14 amino acids. Germline-derived CDR1 and CDR2 are MDHEN and SYDVKM. CDR3 region: CASRGTGHGYEQYF. In DNA form, the CDR3 reads TGTGCCAGCAGGGGGACAGGGCATGGCTACGAGCAGTACTTC. Full variable domain (rest looked up from reference TRBV28 and TRBJ2-7): DVKVTQSSRYLVKRTGEKVFLECVQDMDHENMFWYRQDPGLGLRLIYFSYDVKMKEKGDIPEGYSVSREKKERFSLILESASTNQTSMYLCASRGTGHGYEQYFGPGTRLTVT.

The rearrangement joins TRBV25-1 to TRBJ2-2, with D unresolved. CDR3 size: 15 residues. V lost 5 bases, J lost 6 bases, and 16 bases lay in between. Looked up from germline, CDR1 is MGHDK and CDR2 is SYGVNS. This chain's CDR3 is CASSSPERDSGELFF. The CDR3 nucleotides read TGTGCCAGCAGTTCCCCCGAACGAGATTCCGGGGAGCTGTTTTTT.

The rearrangement joins TRBV28 to TRBJ2-7; TRBD1 is a possible D gene (6 bases). Trimming shortened V by 7 bases and J by 3 bases, and 10 bases separated the two germline ends. Germline CDR1 reads MDHEN; CDR2 reads SYDVKM. CDR3 length: 12 residues. This chain's CDR3 is CASTQGLYEQYF. The CDR3 DNA reads as TGTGCCAGCACACAGGGCCTCTACGAGCAGTACTTC.

The V and J genes are TRBV4-3 and TRBJ2-5, with D perhaps TRBD2 (6 bases). The germline gives CDR1 LGHNA, CDR2 YSLEER. The CDR3 loop spans 16 amino acids. Trimming removed 4 bases from V and 1 base from J, with 16 bases in between. CDR3 sequence: CASSPPSVIVQETQYF. As DNA, the CDR3 is TGCGCCAGCAGCCCCCCTAGCGTAATCGTCCAAGAGACCCAGTACTTC.

The rearrangement uses TRBV24-1 and TRBJ1-1; D ambiguous. The CDR3 has 13 residues. Germline V gives CDR1 KGHDR, CDR2 SFDVKD. V was shortened by 0 bases and J by 6 bases, with 7 bases between the two germline ends. CDR3 coding DNA: TGTGCCACCAGTGATTTGGAGGGAGCTGAAGCTTTCTTT. It specifies CATSDLEGAEAFF.

This clonotype occurred a few times. The genes are TRBV6-1 and TRBJ2-1, with D maybe TRBD1 (6 bases). The CDR3 extends over 13 amino acids. The V end lost 4 bases, the J end lost 7 bases, and 11 bases lay between the germline ends. CDR1 MNHNS and CDR2 SASEGT come from the germline V gene. CDR3 in DNA: TGTGCCAGCAGTGGACAGGTGCTAAATGAGCAGTTCTTC. Protein: CASSGQVLNEQFF.

This clonotype has just a few counts. This chain links TRBV7-9 with TRBJ1-1; D unclear. The length of the CDR3 is 14 residues. Germline CDR1 and CDR2: SEHNR and FQNEAQ (reference sequence). V gave up 5 bases and J gave up 2 bases, with 12 bases separating them. The CDR3 here is CASSGDRGNTEAFF. CDR3 nucleotides: TGTGCCAGCAGCGGCGACCGGGGAAACACTGAAGCTTTCTTT.

This clonotype was recorded once. The V call is TRBV24-1, the J call TRBJ1-5; no clear D. Trimming stripped 7 bases from V and 3 bases from J, with 12 bases between. The CDR3 covers 14 residues. The germline CDR1 and CDR2 sequences are KGHDR and SFDVKD. CDR3 sequence: CATRGSGHNQPQHF. The CDR3 DNA follows: TGTGCCACCAGGGGGTCCGGGCACAATCAGCCCCAGCATTTT.

This rearrangement joins TRBV24-1 to TRBJ2-2, with 9 nucleotides matching TRBD2. Per the germline V gene, CDR1 is KGHDR and CDR2 is SFDVKD. This CDR3 spans 17 amino acids. Germline trimming cut 4 bases from V and 2 bases from J; bases unmatched to any gene: 7. The chain's CDR3 is CATSETRLADNTGELFF. The DNA of the CDR3 is TGTGCCACCAGTGAAACCCGACTAGCGGATAACACCGGGGAGCTGTTTTTT.

This clonotype was observed a handful of times. The chain uses TRBV9 and TRBJ2-4; the match to TRBD1 covers 8 bases. Germline V gene sequence: CDR1 SGDLS, CDR2 YYNGEE. V lost 4 bases and J lost 3; bases outside the gene matches: 3. The CDR3 covers 14 residues. This chain's CDR3 is CASSSGTGKNIQYF. The CDR3 bases are TGTGCCAGCAGCTCTGGGACAGGCAAAAACATTCAGTACTTC.

This clonotype was counted many times. This rearrangement joins TRBV6-5 to TRBJ2-2; tentative D call: TRBD2 (6 bases). Germline CDR1 is MNHEY and CDR2 is SVGAGI. This CDR3 comprises 17 residues. V was clipped by 0 bases and J by 2 bases, with 13 bases between them. The CDR3, as DNA: TGTGCCAGCAGTTACTCGATTGGGACTCCCAACACCGGGGAGCTGTTTTTT. Protein product: CASSYSIGTPNTGELFF.

Remarks on this clonotype: This may stem from a read error, because a much larger clone lies one nucleotide away. This chain joins TRBV7-9 and TRBJ1-1, with a weak D call TRBD1 (5 bases). CDR1 and CDR2 from the germline V gene are SEHNR and FQNEAQ (reference sequence). The CDR3 sequence is 15 residues long. CDR3 in DNA: TGTGCCAGCAGCTGGACCTCGGACACTAACACTGAAGCTTCCTTT. Encoded protein: CASSWTSDTNTEASF.

This clonotype was counted between two and nine times. The chain joins TRBV4-1 to TRBJ2-7; the match to TRBD2 covers 11 bases. Losses at the gene ends were 5 bases for V and 3 bases for J; bases not matched to a gene: 6. The CDR3 length is 15 residues. Germline loops: CDR1 MGHRA, CDR2 YSYEKL. Here the CDR3 reads CASSYRTSGFYEQYF. The CDR3 nucleotides read TGCGCCAGCAGCTATCGGACTAGCGGGTTCTACGAGCAGTACTTC.

In this sample, this clonotype turned up many times. This chain links TRBV6-1 with TRBJ2-7, with 13 bases fitting TRBD2. CDR1 and CDR2 from the germline V gene are MNHNS and SASEGT. The CDR3 sequence is 17 residues long. Trimming cost V 6 bases and J 0 bases; bases outside gene matches: 8. The CDR3 sequence is CASSKGLAGAFSYEQYF. CDR3 nucleotide sequence: TGTGCCAGCAGCAAAGGACTAGCGGGAGCCTTCTCCTACGAGCAGTACTTC.